What follows are 15 T cell receptor beta chains derived from one specimen sequenced in a study of blood T cell repertoires in COVID-19. TCRdb's table, derived via immunoSEQ multiplex PCR, lists solely in-frame clones and lacks some. There are some 130,000 clones in the sample; about four fifths occur only once, and about 8% lies in the top ten. Sequences were obtained from peripheral blood. These receptors were taken from a woman aged 60-70 years with active or convalescent COVID-19.

The J gene is TRBJ1-2, the V gene TRBV24-1; unclear D gene. The V end lost 5 bases, the J end lost 5 bases, and 11 bases lay between the germline ends. The CDR3 is made up of 13 amino acids. Germline CDR1 is KGHDR and CDR2 is SFDVKD. CDR3 sequence (DNA): TGTGCCACCAGTGTCGGAGAGGGATATGGCTACACCTTC. Protein product: CATSVGEGYGYTF.

The V and J genes are TRBV11-2 and TRBJ2-7; the D is unclear. V dropped 2 bases and J dropped 3 bases, with 5 bases sitting between them. The length of the CDR3 is 12 residues. Germline CDR1 reads SGHAT; CDR2 reads FQNNGV. CDR3 nucleotide sequence: TGTGCCAGCAGCTTAAATTACTACGAGCAGTACTTC. This translates into CASSLNYYEQYF.

This chain joins TRBV9 and TRBJ1-1, with TRBD1 matching 8 bases. Germline values: CDR1 SGDLS, CDR2 YYNGEE. The CDR3 consists of 13 residues. J lost 5 bases, V lost 4 bases, and 4 bases had no gene match. CDR3 DNA: TGTGCCAGCAGCTTTACAGGGGGAACTGAAGCTTTCTTT. This translates into CASSFTGGTEAFF.

This chain links TRBV28 with TRBJ1-6; 8 bases line up with TRBD1. The CDR3 totals 15 residues. Trimming took 6 bases from V and 5 from J; bases not matched to a gene: 6. CDR1 and CDR2 from the germline V gene are MDHEN and SYDVKM. CDR3 DNA sequence: TGTGCCAGCAGGCCCTGGGGACAGGATAATTCACCCCTCCACTTT. Translating gives CASRPWGQDNSPLHF.

This clone was detected only once. The chain has TRBV30 and TRBJ1-5; TRBD1 is a possible D gene (5 bases). Trimming pared 5 bases from V and 0 bases from J, leaving 8 bases between. The CDR3 covers 13 residues. Germline loops: CDR1 GTSNPN, CDR2 SVGIG (reference sequence). The CDR3 loop is CAWAGFSNQPQHF. CDR3 nucleotide sequence: TGTGCCTGGGCAGGGTTTAGCAATCAGCCCCAGCATTTT.

The chain has TRBV5-1 and TRBJ2-3; TRBD2 is a possible D gene (6 bases). In germline, CDR1 is SGHRS, CDR2 YFSETQ. The ends were cut back, 0 bases at V and 0 bases at J, with 11 bases in the middle. The CDR3 contains 16 residues. The CDR3: CASSLDGTSSTDTQYF. CDR3 in DNA: TGCGCCAGCAGCTTGGATGGGACTTCAAGCACAGATACGCAGTATTTT.

The chain couples TRBV27 to TRBJ1-2; 8 bases align to TRBD1. The length of the CDR3 is 15 residues. Per germline, CDR1 MNHEY and CDR2 SMNVEV (reference sequence). V trimming: 2 bases; J trimming: 5 bases; junction bases outside the gene matches: 7. CDR3 amino acids: CASSLGFRGQYGYTF. DNA of the CDR3: TGTGCCAGCAGTTTAGGTTTCAGGGGGCAATATGGCTACACCTTC.

The J gene is TRBJ1-1, the V gene TRBV19, with D uncertain. The CDR3 length is 14 residues. The V gene lost 4 bases and the J gene lost 6 bases, with 15 bases spanning the gap. CDR1 LNHDA and CDR2 SQIVND come from the germline V gene (reference sequence). The CDR3 loop reads CASSSAGVRAEAFF. The CDR3 bases are TGTGCCAGTAGTAGTGCAGGTGTACGCGCTGAAGCTTTCTTT.

This rearrangement joins TRBV19 to TRBJ2-5; 9 bases agree with TRBD1. The CDR3 is 15 amino acids. V lost 7 bases to trimming and J lost 2 bases; unmatched junction nucleotides: 8. Per the germline V gene, CDR1 is LNHDA and CDR2 is SQIVND (reference sequence). The CDR3 loop reads CASTRTGAIQETQYF. In nucleotides, the CDR3 is TGTGCCAGTACTCGGACAGGGGCGATTCAAGAGACCCAGTACTTC.

The chain couples TRBV7-9 to TRBJ1-4; TRBD1 matches at 8 bases. The ends lost 5 bases at V and 2 bases at J; junction bases unmatched: 4. There are 15 residues in the CDR3. Germline V gene data show CDR1 as SEHNR and CDR2 as FQNEAQ (reference sequence). DNA for the CDR3: TGTGCCAGCAGCCCCACAGGGGGGACTAATGAAAAACTGTTTTTT. Encoded protein: CASSPTGGTNEKLFF.

The chain has TRBV4-3 and TRBJ2-7; D unclear. Deletions cut 4 bases from V and 2 bases from J, with 12 bases between. CDR3 length: 14 residues. Germline V CDR1 and CDR2: LGHNA, YSLEER. The CDR3 loop reads CASSPFVAAYEQYF. The DNA for the CDR3 is TGCGCCAGCAGCCCCTTTGTAGCCGCCTACGAGCAGTACTTC.

This clone appeared a few times. The gene calls are TRBV11-3 and TRBJ2-2, with TRBD2 matching 12 bases. Germline CDR1 and CDR2: SGHNT and YENEEA. J gave up 5 bases and V 9 bases, and 4 bases lay outside the gene matches. The CDR3 runs 14 residues. The CDR3 nucleotides read TGTGCCAGTTCTAGCGGGGGGGAAACCGGGGAGCTGTTTTTT. This gives the protein CASSSGGETGELFF.

The V and J genes are TRBV6-6 and TRBJ1-6, with D perhaps TRBD1 (6 bases). V was shortened by 5 bases and J by 8 bases, with 19 bases between the two germline ends. Germline V lookup: CDR1 MNHNY, CDR2 SVGAGI (reference sequence). The CDR3 is made up of 16 amino acids. The chain's CDR3 is CASSPIAGTQHSPLHF. CDR3 DNA sequence: TGTGCCAGCAGTCCAATCGCCGGGACACAACATTCACCCCTCCACTTT.

The CDR3 nucleotides read TGCACCAGCAGCCAAGAAGGATGCGGGAATCACTACAATGAGCAGTTCTTC. Translated: CTSSQEGCGNHYNEQFF. This chain joins TRBV1 and TRBJ2-1; the DNA was not compared with TRBD2, the D call given in the table. TRBV1 is designated a pseudogene. The CDR3 is 17 residues long.

This chain links TRBV24-1 with TRBJ1-5; 7 nucleotides align to TRBD1. CDR3 length equals 17 residues. CDR1 is KGHDR, CDR2 SFDVKD, per germline. After removal of 2 bases from V and 1 base from J, the junction contained 7 bases not matched to a gene. CDR3 amino acids: CATSDSRGDGSNQPQHF. CDR3 in DNA: TGTGCCACCAGTGATTCCAGGGGGGACGGAAGCAATCAGCCCCAGCATTTT.